What follows is one T cell receptor beta chain and its context. This entry is derived from a study of blood T cell repertoires in COVID-19. Some clones are missing from TCRdb's copy, which holds only in-frame ones; the method was immunoSEQ multiplex PCR. The sample carries under 110,000 clones, approximately 89% recorded once. In germline, CDR1 is SGHAT, CDR2 FQNNGV. V lost 3 bases, J lost 5 bases, and 17 bases lay in between. The CDR3 totals 17 residues. The TCR was taken from a woman aged 30 to 39 with acute or convalescent COVID-19. J is TRBJ1-6 and V is TRBV11-2; no reliable D call. Specimen: peripheral blood. The CDR3 reads CASSFTFRRQDNSPLHF. In DNA, the CDR3 is TGTGCCAGCAGCTTTACATTTAGACGGCAGGATAATTCACCCCTCCACTTT. The full variable domain, in which reference TRBV11-2 and TRBJ1-6 provide the parts outside the CDR3, is EAGVAQSPRYKIIEKRQSVAFWCNPISGHATLYWYQQILGQGPKLLIQFQNNGVVDDSQLPKDRFSAERLKGVDSTLKIQPAKLEDSAVYLCASSFTFRRQDNSPLHFGNGTRLTVT.